The 17 T cell receptor beta chains below were found in one sample sequenced in a study of T cell responses to AZD1222 COVID-19 vaccine. Assay used: immunoSEQ multiplex PCR; TCRdb lists only in-frame clones, some missing. The sample has around 180,000 clones, approximately 92% seen once; the top ten hold 6.9%. The source material was peripheral blood, sampled on day 0 of AZD1222 vaccination. These receptors were collected from an adult in good health.

CDR3 sequence reads: CASYRQVFSTEAFF. The DNA of the CDR3 is TGTGCCAGTTACAGACAGGTATTTAGCACTGAAGCTTTCTTT. The chain carries TRBV6-5 and TRBJ1-1; maybe TRBD1 (6 bases). Looked up from germline, CDR1 is MNHEY and CDR2 is SVGAGI. The CDR3 has 14 amino acids. The ends were cut back, 9 bases at V and 4 bases at J, with 18 bases in the middle.

This clone appeared once. The rearrangement links TRBV7-3 to TRBJ1-1, with D maybe TRBD1 (6 bases). Germline CDR1 reads SGHTA; CDR2 reads FQGTGA. V lost 5 bases, J lost 11 bases, and 21 bases lay in between. The CDR3 length is 14 residues. The CDR3 DNA follows: TGTGCCAGCAGCCCCGGCATAGGGGGAGATGGCGCTTTCTTT. Translating gives CASSPGIGGDGAFF.

The chain carries TRBV6-2 or TRBV6-3 and TRBJ2-2; 11 bases map to TRBD2. J gave up 2 bases and V 5 bases, and 7 bases lay outside the gene matches. The CDR3 contains 17 residues. In germline, CDR1 is MNHEY, CDR2 SVGEGT. CDR3 region: CASSNRLAGSNTGELFF. In DNA, the CDR3 is TGTGCCAGCAGTAACAGACTAGCGGGGAGTAACACCGGGGAGCTGTTTTTT.

The rearrangement uses TRBV5-1 and TRBJ1-4, with D tentatively TRBD1 (6 bases). The germline V gene has CDR1 SGHRS and CDR2 YFSETQ. The CDR3 spans 16 residues. V lost 4 bases, J lost 4 bases, and 17 bases lay in between. The CDR3 DNA sequence: TGCGCCAGCAGCGGGGGCCCAGGAGGGGGTAATGAAAAACTGTTTTTT. This sequence encodes CASSGGPGGGNEKLFF.

V and J are TRBV18 and TRBJ2-3; D tentatively reads TRBD1 or TRBD2 (6 bases each). The germline V and J ends were trimmed by 2 bases and 6 bases, with 12 bases remaining between them. This CDR3 is 14 amino acids long. Germline V gene data show CDR1 as KGHSH and CDR2 as LQKENI. CDR3 in amino acids: CASSPSSGADTQYF. DNA of the CDR3: TGTGCCAGCTCACCATCTTCGGGGGCGGATACGCAGTATTTT.

This chain links TRBV3-1 (or the pseudogene TRBV3-2) with TRBJ2-2; TRBD2 matches 10 bases. Germline CDR1 is LGHDT and CDR2 is YNNKEL (reference sequence). Losses at the gene ends were 5 bases for V and 4 bases for J; bases not matched to a gene: 4. This CDR3 is built from 15 residues. The CDR3 region has the DNA TGTGCCAGCAGCGGGGCTAGCGGGGGCACCGGGGAGCTGTTTTTT. Translated: CASSGASGGTGELFF.

This clone has only a few counts. This rearrangement joins TRBV6-5 to TRBJ1-2; maybe TRBD1 (5 bases). The CDR3 sequence is 14 residues long. The germline gives CDR1 MNHEY, CDR2 SVGAGI. The V gene lost 6 bases and the J gene lost 6 bases, with 17 bases spanning the gap. This CDR3 reads CASRAYGTNHGYTF. CDR3 DNA sequence: TGTGCCAGCAGGGCTTACGGGACCAACCATGGCTACACCTTC.

The CDR3 DNA sequence: TGCGCCAGCAGCTTGGACAGATACAATGAGCAGTTCTTC. This gives the protein CASSLDRYNEQFF. The chain employs TRBV5-1 and TRBJ2-1; D ambiguous. Germline loops: CDR1 SGHRS, CDR2 YFSETQ. Trimming cost V 0 bases and J 4 bases, with 5 bases left between them. The CDR3 sequence is 13 residues long.

The chain links TRBV29-1 to TRBJ2-5; D is unclear. The CDR3 has 10 amino acids. From germline, CDR1 is SQVTM and CDR2 ANQGSEA. V lost 7 bases, J lost 5 bases, and 8 bases lay in between. The CDR3 nucleotides are TGCAGCGGCCGATGGGAGACCCAGTACTTC. Translation gives CSGRWETQYF. The variable domain in full, with the rest retrieved from reference TRBV29-1 and TRBJ2-5, is SAVISQKPSRDICQRGTSLTIQCQVDSQVTMMFWYRQQPGQSLTLIATANQGSEATYESGFVIDKFPISRPNLTFSTLTVSNMSPEDSSIYLCSGRWETQYFGPGTRLLVL.

The chain links TRBV5-1 to TRBJ2-7, with 8 bases identical to TRBD1. This CDR3 region has 15 residues. Germline V lookup: CDR1 SGHRS, CDR2 YFSETQ. Germline trimming cut 4 bases from V and 2 bases from J; bases unmatched to any gene: 8. The CDR3 is CASSPTGGFPYEQYF. The CDR3 DNA is TGCGCCAGCAGCCCCACAGGGGGTTTCCCCTACGAGCAGTACTTC.

The chain carries TRBV2 and TRBJ2-7; D uncertain. CDR1 is SNHLY and CDR2 is FYNNEI in the germline V gene. This CDR3 spans 15 amino acids. V dropped 3 bases and J dropped 1 base, with 13 bases sitting between them. The CDR3 bases are TGTGCCAGCAGTGAGACTCGTTTCGCGTCCTACGAGCAGTACTTC. Translation: CASSETRFASYEQYF.

The V gene is TRBV12-3 or TRBV12-4, the J gene TRBJ2-3; no definite D call. Trimming cost V 2 bases and J 4 bases, with 7 bases left between them. This CDR3 comprises 13 residues. The CDR3 region has the DNA TGTGCCAGCAGTTTAATTGGAGCAGATACGCAGTATTTT. It yields the protein CASSLIGADTQYF.

This clone was seen only a few times. The chain recombines TRBV28 with TRBJ2-7; a weak D match, TRBD1 (6 bases). This CDR3 region has 13 residues. Per germline, CDR1 MDHEN and CDR2 SYDVKM. V lost 8 bases, J lost 0 bases, and 11 bases lay in between. CDR3 nucleotides: TGTGCCAGCGCCACAGGGCCCTCCTACGAGCAGTACGTC. Translation: CASATGPSYEQYV.

The rearrangement links TRBV24-1 to TRBJ2-3, with D possibly being TRBD2 (7 bases). V gave up 1 base and J gave up 6 bases, with 13 bases separating them. Germline assignment: CDR1 KGHDR and CDR2 SFDVKD. The CDR3 loop spans 15 amino acids. The CDR3 DNA reads TGTGCCACCAGTGATTTCGGGGGGCAGTCGGATACGCAGTATTTT. Protein: CATSDFGGQSDTQYF.

The genes are TRBV24-1 and TRBJ2-3; D is possibly TRBD1 (6 bases). V lost 3 bases, J lost 0 bases, and 15 bases lay in between. The CDR3 runs to 17 residues. Germline V gives CDR1 KGHDR, CDR2 SFDVKD. The CDR3 region is CATSDNNGQWSTDTQYF. CDR3 nucleotide sequence: TGTGCCACCAGTGATAATAATGGACAGTGGAGCACAGATACGCAGTATTTT.

The chain links TRBV6-5 to TRBJ2-7, with 9 bases matching TRBD1. CDR1 MNHEY and CDR2 SVGAGI come from the germline V gene. V lost 6 bases to trimming and J lost 0 bases; unmatched junction nucleotides: 6. The CDR3 length is 15 residues. The CDR3 sequence: CASSLGQGTSYEQYF. The CDR3 DNA reads TGTGCCAGCAGCCTTGGACAGGGGACCTCCTACGAGCAGTACTTC.

This chain connects TRBV5-8 to TRBJ2-2; a weak D match, TRBD2 (5 bases). Germline V gene lookup returns CDR1 SGHTS and CDR2 YDEGEE. This CDR3 spans 19 amino acids. With 1 base removed from V and 6 bases from J, the gap between germline ends came to 25 bases. This chain's CDR3 is CASSLLPRFLRAPAGELFF. CDR3 coding DNA: TGTGCCAGCAGCTTGCTCCCTCGGTTTTTGAGGGCCCCCGCCGGGGAGCTGTTTTTT.